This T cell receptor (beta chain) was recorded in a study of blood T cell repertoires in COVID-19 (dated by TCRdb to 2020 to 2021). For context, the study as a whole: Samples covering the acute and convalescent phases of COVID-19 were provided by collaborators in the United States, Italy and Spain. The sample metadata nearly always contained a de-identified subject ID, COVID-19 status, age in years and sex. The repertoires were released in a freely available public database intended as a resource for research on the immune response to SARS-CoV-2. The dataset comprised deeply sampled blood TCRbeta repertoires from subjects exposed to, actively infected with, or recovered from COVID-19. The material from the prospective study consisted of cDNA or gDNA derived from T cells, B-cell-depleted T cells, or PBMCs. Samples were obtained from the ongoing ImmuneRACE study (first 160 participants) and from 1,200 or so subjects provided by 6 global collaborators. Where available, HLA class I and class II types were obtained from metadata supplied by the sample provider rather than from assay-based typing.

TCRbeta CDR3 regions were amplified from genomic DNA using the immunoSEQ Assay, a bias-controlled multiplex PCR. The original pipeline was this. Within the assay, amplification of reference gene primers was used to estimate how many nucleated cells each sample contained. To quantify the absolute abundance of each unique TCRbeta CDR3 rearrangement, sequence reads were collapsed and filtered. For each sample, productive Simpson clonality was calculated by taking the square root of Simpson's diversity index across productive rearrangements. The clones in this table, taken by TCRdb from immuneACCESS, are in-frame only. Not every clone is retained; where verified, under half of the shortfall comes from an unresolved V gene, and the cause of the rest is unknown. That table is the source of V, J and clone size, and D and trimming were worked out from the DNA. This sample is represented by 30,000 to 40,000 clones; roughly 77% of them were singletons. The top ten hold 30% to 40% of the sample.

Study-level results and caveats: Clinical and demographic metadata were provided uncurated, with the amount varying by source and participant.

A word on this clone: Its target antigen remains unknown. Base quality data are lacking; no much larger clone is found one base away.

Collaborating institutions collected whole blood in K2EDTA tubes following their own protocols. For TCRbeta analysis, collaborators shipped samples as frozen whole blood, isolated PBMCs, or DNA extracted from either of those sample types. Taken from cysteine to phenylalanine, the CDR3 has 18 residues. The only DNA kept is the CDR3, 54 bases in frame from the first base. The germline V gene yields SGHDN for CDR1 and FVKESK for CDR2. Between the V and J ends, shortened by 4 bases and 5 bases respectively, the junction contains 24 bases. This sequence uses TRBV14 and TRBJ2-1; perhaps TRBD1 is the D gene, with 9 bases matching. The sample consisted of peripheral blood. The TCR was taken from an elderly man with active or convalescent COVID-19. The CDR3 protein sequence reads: CASSPNPGTGRGDNEQFF. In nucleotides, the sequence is TGTGCCAGCAGCCCTAATCCCGGGACAGGGCGGGGGGACAATGAGCAGTTCTTC.